The 10 T cell receptor beta chains given below trace back to one sample, sequenced in a study of cytomegalovirus exposure and HLA in healthy donors. The data were produced by immunoSEQ multiplex PCR, yet TCRdb's version contains in-frame clones alone and is incomplete. The data contain approximately 200,000 clones, about 81% of them singletons. Sample: PBMCs. The source of these receptors is a woman between 25 and 40 years old in good health and CMV-seronegative.

The chain combines TRBV9 with TRBJ2-1; TRBD1 matches at 8 bases. The J segment lost 10 bases and the V segment lost 0 bases, leaving 9 bases of the junction unmatched. Germline V gives CDR1 SGDLS, CDR2 YYNGEE. The CDR3 spans 15 residues. For the CDR3, the DNA is TGTGCCAGCAGCGTAGGTGGGACAGGAGCTTTGGAGCAGTTCTTC. Translating it yields CASSVGGTGALEQFF. The whole variable domain, filled in from reference TRBV9 and TRBJ2-1, reads DSGVTQTPKHLITATGQRVTLRCSPRSGDLSVYWYQQSLDQGLQFLIQYYNGEERAKGNILERFSAQQFPDLHSELNLSSLELGDSALYFCASSVGGTGALEQFFGPGTRLTVL.

The table lists this clone with a few counts. The chain links TRBV9 to TRBJ1-1; D is ambiguous. CDR1 SGDLS and CDR2 YYNGEE come from the germline V gene. CDR3 length equals 14 residues. The V and J ends lost 2 bases and 2 bases respectively, with 10 bases between them. The CDR3 nucleotides are TGTGCCAGCAGCGTTAGTCTAGCCAACACTGAAGCTTTCTTT. Translating gives CASSVSLANTEAFF.

The rearrangement joins TRBV28 to TRBJ2-7, with 9 bases fitting TRBD1. CDR3 size: 13 residues. Germline lookup yields CDR1 MDHEN and CDR2 SYDVKM. Trimming cost V 9 bases and J 3 bases; bases outside gene matches: 6. Written as DNA, the CDR3 is TGTGCCAGTGGGACAGGGCTCAACTACGAGCAGTACTTC. Protein: CASGTGLNYEQYF. The whole variable domain, remainder taken from reference TRBV28 and TRBJ2-7, is DVKVTQSSRYLVKRTGEKVFLECVQDMDHENMFWYRQDPGLGLRLIYFSYDVKMKEKGDIPEGYSVSREKKERFSLILESASTNQTSMYLCASGTGLNYEQYFGPGTRLTVT.

This chain joins TRBV11-2 and TRBJ1-6, with D unresolved. There are 14 residues in the CDR3. Germline loops: CDR1 SGHAT, CDR2 FQNNGV. Trimming shortened V by 1 base and J by 7 bases, and 8 bases separated the two germline ends. The CDR3 sequence is CASSLGQANSPLHF. CDR3 nucleotides: TGTGCCAGCAGCTTAGGGCAGGCAAATTCACCCCTCCACTTT.

The chain combines TRBV28 with TRBJ1-5; D is undetermined. This CDR3 has 14 residues. With 3 bases removed from V and 3 bases from J, the gap between germline ends came to 9 bases. Germline-derived CDR1 and CDR2 are MDHEN and SYDVKM. DNA of the CDR3: TGTGCCAGCAGTTTCTGGCAGAACAATCAGCCCCAGCATTTT. Its protein is CASSFWQNNQPQHF.

The V gene is TRBV6-5, the J gene TRBJ1-2, with D hard to call. With 5 bases removed from V and 13 bases from J, the gap between germline ends came to 17 bases. CDR3 length equals 12 residues. Per germline, CDR1 MNHEY and CDR2 SVGAGI. This CDR3 is CASSLSSSYATF. In DNA, the CDR3 is TGTGCCAGCAGTCTAAGTAGCAGTTACGCCACCTTC.

The genes are TRBV6-5 and TRBJ1-5; no reliable D call. V was trimmed by 2 bases and J by 5 bases, leaving 7 bases between them. The CDR3 totals 13 residues. Germline V gene data show CDR1 as MNHEY and CDR2 as SVGAGI. CDR3 sequence reads: CASSYVPDQPQHF. CDR3 nucleotide sequence: TGTGCCAGCAGTTACGTCCCCGATCAGCCCCAGCATTTT.

This chain joins TRBV19 and TRBJ2-1; TRBD1 might be the D (6 bases). This CDR3 has 15 amino acids. Germline CDR1 and CDR2: LNHDA and SQIVND (reference sequence). V dropped 5 bases and J dropped 5 bases, with 16 bases sitting between them. CDR3 loop: CASSAAGTRNNEQFF. CDR3 nucleotide sequence: TGTGCCAGTAGTGCCGCCGGGACACGTAACAATGAGCAGTTCTTC.

The rearrangement links TRBV10-3 to TRBJ1-1, with D maybe TRBD1 (6 bases). The CDR3 loop spans 15 amino acids. The V gene lost 3 bases and the J gene lost 1 base, with 12 bases spanning the gap. Per the germline V gene, CDR1 is ENHRY and CDR2 is SYGVKD. The CDR3 region has the DNA TGTGCCATCAGTGAACAGGGTCTGGGGAACACTGAAGCTTTCTTT. Translating it yields CAISEQGLGNTEAFF.

The chain carries TRBV7-3 and TRBJ2-2; D call uncertain. Germline V gene lookup returns CDR1 SGHTA and CDR2 FQGTGA. V shed 0 bases and J shed 0 bases, with 5 bases lying between them. CDR3 length: 15 amino acids. The CDR3 reads CASSLTSANTGELFF. The CDR3 nucleotides are TGTGCCAGCAGCTTAACTAGTGCGAACACCGGGGAGCTGTTTTTT. The entire variable domain, with the rest obtained from reference TRBV7-3 and TRBJ2-2, is as follows: GAGVSQTPSNKVTEKGKYVELRCDPISGHTALYWYRQSLGQGPEFLIYFQGTGAADDSGLPNDRFFAVRPEGSVSTLKIQRTERGDSAVYLCASSLTSANTGELFFGEGSRLTVL.